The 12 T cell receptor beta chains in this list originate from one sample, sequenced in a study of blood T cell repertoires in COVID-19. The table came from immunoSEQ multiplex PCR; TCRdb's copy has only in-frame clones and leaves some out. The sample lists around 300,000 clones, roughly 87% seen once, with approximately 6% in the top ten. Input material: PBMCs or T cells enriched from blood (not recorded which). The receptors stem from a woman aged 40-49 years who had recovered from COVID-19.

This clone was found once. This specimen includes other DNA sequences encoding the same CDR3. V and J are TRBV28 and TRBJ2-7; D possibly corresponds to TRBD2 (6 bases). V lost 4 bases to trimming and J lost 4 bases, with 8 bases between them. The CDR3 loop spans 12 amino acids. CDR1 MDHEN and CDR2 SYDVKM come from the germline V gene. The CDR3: CASSSGVYEQYF. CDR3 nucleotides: TGTGCCAGCAGTTCGGGGGTATACGAGCAGTACTTC.

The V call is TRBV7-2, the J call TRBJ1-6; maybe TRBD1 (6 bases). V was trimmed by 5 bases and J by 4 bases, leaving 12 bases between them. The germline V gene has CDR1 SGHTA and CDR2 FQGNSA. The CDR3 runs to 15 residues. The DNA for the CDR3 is TGTGCCAGCAGCAAAAACAGGGAGTATAATTCACCCCTCCACTTT. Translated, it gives CASSKNREYNSPLHF.

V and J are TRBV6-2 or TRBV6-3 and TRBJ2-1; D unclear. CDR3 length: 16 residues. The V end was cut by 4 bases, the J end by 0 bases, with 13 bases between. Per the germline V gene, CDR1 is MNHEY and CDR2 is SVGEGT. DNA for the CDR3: TGTGCCAGCAGTTTTGGCGCGGAAAGCTCCTACAATGAGCAGTTCTTC. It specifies CASSFGAESSYNEQFF.

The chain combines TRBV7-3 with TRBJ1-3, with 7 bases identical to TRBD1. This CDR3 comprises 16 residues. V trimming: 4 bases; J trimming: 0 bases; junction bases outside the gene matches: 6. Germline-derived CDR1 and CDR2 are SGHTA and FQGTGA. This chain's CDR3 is CASSWTDRVSGNTIYF. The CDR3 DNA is TGTGCCAGCAGCTGGACAGACAGGGTCTCTGGAAACACCATATATTTT.

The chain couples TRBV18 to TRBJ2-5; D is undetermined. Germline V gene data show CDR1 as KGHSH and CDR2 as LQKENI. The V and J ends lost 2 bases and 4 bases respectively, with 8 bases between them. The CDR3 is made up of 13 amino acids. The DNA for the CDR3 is TGTGCCAGCTCACCAGGTTCTAGAGAGACCCAGTACTTC. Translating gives CASSPGSRETQYF.

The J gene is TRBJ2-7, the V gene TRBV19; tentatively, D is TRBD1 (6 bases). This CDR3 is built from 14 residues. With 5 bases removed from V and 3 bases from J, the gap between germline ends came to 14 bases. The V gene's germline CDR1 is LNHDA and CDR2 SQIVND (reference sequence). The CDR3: CASSSPGAVYEQYF. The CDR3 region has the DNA TGTGCCAGTAGTTCGCCAGGGGCCGTCTACGAGCAGTACTTC.

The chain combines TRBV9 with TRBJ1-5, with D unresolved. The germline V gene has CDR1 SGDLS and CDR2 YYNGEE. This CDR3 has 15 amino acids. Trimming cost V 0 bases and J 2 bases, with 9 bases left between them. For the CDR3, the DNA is TGTGCCAGCAGCGTAGGGGGAGTGGGCAATCAGCCCCAGCATTTT. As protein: CASSVGGVGNQPQHF.

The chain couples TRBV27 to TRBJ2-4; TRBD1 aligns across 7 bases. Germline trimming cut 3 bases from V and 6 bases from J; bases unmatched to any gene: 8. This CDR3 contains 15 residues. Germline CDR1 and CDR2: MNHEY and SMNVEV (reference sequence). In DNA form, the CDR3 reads TGTGCCAGCAGTTTCGAAGGCCGGGACAGAAACATTCAGTACTTC. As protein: CASSFEGRDRNIQYF.

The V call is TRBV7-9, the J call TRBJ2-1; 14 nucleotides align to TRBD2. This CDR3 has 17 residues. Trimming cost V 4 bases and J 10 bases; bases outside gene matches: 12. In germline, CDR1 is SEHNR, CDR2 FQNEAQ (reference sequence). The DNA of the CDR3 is TGTGCCAGCAGCTATGGACTAGCGGGAGGAGTGATCGGCGAGCAGTTCTTC. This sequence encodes CASSYGLAGGVIGEQFF.

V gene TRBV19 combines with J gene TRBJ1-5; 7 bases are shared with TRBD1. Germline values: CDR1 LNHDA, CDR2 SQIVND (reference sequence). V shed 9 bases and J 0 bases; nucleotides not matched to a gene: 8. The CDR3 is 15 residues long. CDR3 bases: TGTGCCAGCCAATGGGACAGATATAGCAATCAGCCCCAGCATTTT. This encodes CASQWDRYSNQPQHF.

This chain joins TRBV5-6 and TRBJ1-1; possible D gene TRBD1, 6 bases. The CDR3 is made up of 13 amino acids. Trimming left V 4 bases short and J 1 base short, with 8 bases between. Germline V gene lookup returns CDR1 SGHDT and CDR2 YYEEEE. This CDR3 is CASSAQGNTEAFF. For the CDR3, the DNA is TGTGCCAGCAGCGCACAGGGGAACACTGAAGCTTTCTTT.

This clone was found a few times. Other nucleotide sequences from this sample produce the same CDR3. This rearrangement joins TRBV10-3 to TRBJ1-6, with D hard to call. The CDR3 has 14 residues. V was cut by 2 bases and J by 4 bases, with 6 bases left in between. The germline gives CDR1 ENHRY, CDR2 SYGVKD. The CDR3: CAISEGQYNSPLHF. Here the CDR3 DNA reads TGTGCCATCAGTGAGGGGCAGTATAATTCACCCCTCCACTTT.